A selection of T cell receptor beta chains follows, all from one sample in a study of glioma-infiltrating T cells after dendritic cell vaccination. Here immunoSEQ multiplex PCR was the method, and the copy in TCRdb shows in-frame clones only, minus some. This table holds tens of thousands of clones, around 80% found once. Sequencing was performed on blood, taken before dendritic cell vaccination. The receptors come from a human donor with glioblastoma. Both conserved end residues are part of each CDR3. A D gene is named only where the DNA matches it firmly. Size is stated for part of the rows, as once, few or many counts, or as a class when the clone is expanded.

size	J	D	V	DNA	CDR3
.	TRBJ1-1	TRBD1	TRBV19	TGTGCCAGTAATAACAGGGGGTTGAACACTGAAGCTTTCTTT	CASNNRGLNTEAFF
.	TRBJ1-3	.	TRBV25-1	TGTGCCAGCAGTGTGATGGGGGCCGCTGGAAACACCATATATTTT	CASSVMGAAGNTIYF
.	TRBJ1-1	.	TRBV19	TGTGCCAGTAATACGGGGAACACTGAAGCTTTCTTT	CASNTGNTEAFF
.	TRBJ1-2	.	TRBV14	TGTGCCAGCAGCCCGTGGGTCACAGGGACCCTGGGCTACACCTTC	CASSPWVTGTLGYTF
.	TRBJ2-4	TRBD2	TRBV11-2	TGTGCCAGCAGCTTAGATCTACTAGCGGGGGAACTAGCCAAAAACATTCAGTACTTC	CASSLDLLAGELAKNIQYF
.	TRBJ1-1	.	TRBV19	TGTGCCAGTAGTACCGATCGGACACGGCTCGACACTGAAGCTTTCTTT	CASSTDRTRLDTEAFF
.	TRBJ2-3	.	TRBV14	TGTGCCAGCAGCCAACGGGAGTACCGGTATTTT	CASSQREYRYF
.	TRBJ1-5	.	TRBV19	TGTGCCAGTAGTACGGGGGGGGTGGTAGGGGGAGGAAGTCAGCCCCAGCATTTT	CASSTGGVVGGGSQPQHF
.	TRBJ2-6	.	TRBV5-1	TGCGCCAGCAGCTTGGCAGGGGTCGGGGCCAACGTCCTGACTTTC	CASSLAGVGANVLTF
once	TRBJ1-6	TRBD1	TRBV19	TGTGCCAGTAGTGAGAGGACAGGATATAATTCACCCCTCCACTTT	CASSERTGYNSPLHF
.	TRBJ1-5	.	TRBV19	TGTGCCAGTAGTATGTCTATTCGGGGTCAGCCCCAGCATTTT	CASSMSIRGQPQHF
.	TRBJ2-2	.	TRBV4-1	TGCGCCAGCAGCCATGGTTGGGTAGGGGCGGATCGACTAGCGAACACCGGGGAGCTGTTTTTT	CASSHGWVGADRLANTGELFF
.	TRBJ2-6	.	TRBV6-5	TGTGCCAGCAGTGGGCTTACCCCTGGGGCCAACGTCCTGACTTTC	CASSGLTPGANVLTF
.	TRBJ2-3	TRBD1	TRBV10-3	TGTGCCATCAGACTGGGACAGGGGTTGGGAACAGATACGCAGTATTTT	CAIRLGQGLGTDTQYF
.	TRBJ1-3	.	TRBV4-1	TGCGCCAGCAGCCAGACGACAGAAATACTCTCTGGAAACACCATATATTTT	CASSQTTEILSGNTIYF
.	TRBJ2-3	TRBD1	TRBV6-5	TGTGCCAGCAGAGCGACAGGGGCCCATACGCAGTATTTT	CASRATGAHTQYF
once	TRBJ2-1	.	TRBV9	TGTGCCAGCAGCGTAGAGGCGGCCCCTTACAATGAGCAGTTCTTC	CASSVEAAPYNEQFF